This is a list of T cell receptor beta chains from one sample in a study of regulatory T cells in long-lasting Graves disease. MiXCR, applied by TCRdb to the multiplex PCR reads, yields one record per CDR3 protein. The repertoire includes some 440,000 distinct CDR3 sequences, under 25% of them detected once, and 7.8% sits in the top ten. Sequenced material: peripheral blood mononuclear cells (PBMCs), taken when the disease was refractory, from a patient treated with antithyroid drugs. These TCRs come from a female donor with Graves disease. The CDR3 runs from the conserved cysteine through the conserved F or W. D genes are given only for firm matches. Where a row states a size, it is once, few, many or the class of an expanded clone; other rows omit it.

many	TRBV20-1	TRBJ2-5	-	13	CSARGALGETQYF	TGCAGTGCTAGAGGTGCCCTGGGAGAGACCCAGTACTTC
-	TRBV3-1	TRBJ1-1	-	17	CASSQESWGSLNTEAFF	TGTGCCAGCAGCCAAGAAAGTTGGGGGAGTTTGAACACTGAAGCTTTCTTT
-	TRBV5-1	TRBJ1-1	-	19	CASSPSLGARGFLNTEAFF	TGCGCCAGCAGCCCGTCCCTTGGGGCGAGGGGATTTTTGAACACTGAAGCTTTCTTT
many	TRBV2	TRBJ1-2	TRBD1	14	CASTWTGHGYGYTF	TGTGCCAGCACCTGGACAGGACATGGCTATGGCTACACCTTC
-	TRBV5-1	TRBJ2-1	TRBD1	15	CASSDRQGAWNEQFF	TGCGCCAGCAGTGATAGACAGGGGGCTTGGAATGAGCAGTTCTTC
-	TRBV28	TRBJ2-3	-	13	CASSPRATDTQYF	TGTGCCAGCAGTCCCAGAGCCACAGATACGCAGTATTTT
-	TRBV20-1	TRBJ1-2	-	13	CSAWGARNYGYTF	TGCAGTGCTTGGGGGGCGAGGAACTATGGCTACACCTTC
many	TRBV7-8	TRBJ1-6	TRBD1	15	CASSYPTGSNSPLHF	TGTGCCAGCAGCTACCCGACAGGGAGCAATTCACCCCTCCACTTT
many	TRBV15	TRBJ1-1	-	13	CATNHRVGTEAFF	TGTGCCACCAACCACCGGGTGGGCACTGAAGCTTTCTTT
many	TRBV10-3	TRBJ2-5	-	13	CAISRDIQETQYF	TGTGCCATCAGCCGGGACATACAAGAGACCCAGTACTTC
once	TRBV6-1	TRBJ2-7	-	13	CASSEGVPSEQYF	TGTGCCAGCAGTGAAGGAGTTCCCTCCGAGCAGTACTTC
many	TRBV28	TRBJ1-2	-	14	CASSLSGSGDGYTF	TGTGCCAGCAGCCTCTCCGGGTCCGGAGATGGCTACACCTTC
many	TRBV28	TRBJ2-5	TRBD2	15	CASSLWGSGEETQYF	TGTGCCAGCAGCCTCTGGGGTAGCGGGGAAGAGACCCAGTACTTC
many	TRBV12-3/TRBV12-4	TRBJ1-1	-	14	CASSLGGLGTEAFF	TGTGCCAGCAGTCTAGGGGGGCTGGGCACTGAAGCTTTCTTT
-	TRBV7-8	TRBJ2-7	-	13	CASSLATDYEQYF	TGTGCCAGCAGCTTAGCGACTGACTACGAGCAGTACTTC
-	TRBV9	TRBJ2-7	TRBD2	17	CASSAPGGADPGNEQYF	TGTGCCAGCAGCGCCCCGGGGGGAGCGGACCCTGGGAACGAGCAGTACTTC
many	TRBV12-3/TRBV12-4	TRBJ1-2	-	14	CASRGMSLIYGYTF	TGTGCCAGCCGAGGAATGTCTCTAATTTATGGCTACACCTTC
many	TRBV28	TRBJ2-7	TRBD1	15	CASSAGTGRNYEQYF	TGTGCCAGCAGTGCCGGGACAGGGAGAAACTACGAGCAGTACTTC
few	TRBV12-5	TRBJ1-5	-	13	CASGLLERARKHF	TGTGCTAGTGGTTTACTCGAACGGGCTCGGAAGCATTTT
many	TRBV28	TRBJ1-2	TRBD1	12	CASSQDREGYTF	TGTGCCAGCAGTCAGGACAGGGAAGGCTACACCTTC
many	TRBV28	TRBJ2-7	-	13	CASSLFGGYEQYF	TGTGCCAGCAGTTTATTTGGCGGCTACGAGCAGTACTTC
many	TRBV6-9	TRBJ2-5	-	13	CASSYSVGGTQYF	TGTGCCAGCAGTTACTCCGTGGGGGGGACCCAGTACTTC
few	TRBV7-2	TRBJ2-7	TRBD1	15	CASSNGQGSSYEQYF	TGTGCCAGCAGCAACGGACAGGGGTCCTCCTACGAGCAGTACTTC
-	TRBV9	TRBJ2-6	TRBD1	17	CASRRTGVRSGANVLTF	TGTGCCAGCCGCCGGACAGGGGTCCGTTCTGGGGCCAACGTCCTGACTTTC
many	TRBV6-1	TRBJ1-2	TRBD1	15	CASSLHGQGNYGYTF	TGTGCCAGCAGTCTCCACGGACAGGGGAACTATGGCTACACCTTC
-	TRBV6-2/TRBV6-3	TRBJ1-5	-	14	CASSYPGLDQPQHF	TGTGCCAGCAGTTACCCGGGTCTGGATCAGCCCCAGCATTTT
-	TRBV6-5	TRBJ1-6	-	16	CASSYSSLPIDSPLHF	TGTGCCAGCAGTTACTCGAGTCTGCCGATCGATTCACCCCTCCACTTT
-	TRBV9	TRBJ2-7	-	13	CASSVAHGYEQYF	TGTGCCAGCAGCGTAGCCCATGGCTACGAGCAGTACTTC
many	TRBV2	TRBJ2-2	-	14	CASTGIRDTGELFF	TGTGCCAGCACGGGTATTAGGGACACCGGGGAGCTGTTTTTT
many	TRBV12-3/TRBV12-4	TRBJ2-3	TRBD1	15	CASSPRQGAFDTQYF	TGTGCCAGCAGTCCACGACAGGGGGCATTCGATACGCAGTATTTT
many	TRBV12-3/TRBV12-4	TRBJ1-2	-	13	CASNAGTNYGYTF	TGTGCCAGCAACGCAGGGACTAACTATGGCTACACCTTC
-	TRBV14	TRBJ2-7	-	14	CASSQRRESYEQYF	TGTGCCAGCAGTCAAAGGAGGGAGTCTTACGAGCAGTACTTC
many	TRBV7-2	TRBJ2-7	-	16	CASSLVSGDSSYEQYF	TGTGCCAGCAGCTTAGTTAGCGGGGACAGCTCCTACGAGCAGTACTTC
-	TRBV19	TRBJ1-5	-	14	CASSRVLEHQPQHF	TGTGCCAGTAGTAGGGTCTTAGAACATCAGCCCCAGCATTTT
-	TRBV27	TRBJ1-6	TRBD1	14	CASSFRRGYLPLHF	TGTGCCAGCAGTTTTCGCAGGGGGTATCTTCCCCTCCACTTT
-	TRBV6-2/TRBV6-3	TRBJ1-2	TRBD1	17	CASSRDATGGFADGYTF	TGTGCCAGCAGCCGAGACGCCACAGGGGGCTTTGCCGATGGCTACACCTTC
many	TRBV10-3	TRBJ1-2	-	15	CAISDPTGTKNRYTF	TGTGCCATCAGTGATCCCACCGGGACAAAGAACCGCTACACCTTC
-	TRBV5-6	TRBJ2-2	TRBD2	17	CASGFRAGGPFGGELFF	TGTGCCAGCGGCTTTCGAGCGGGAGGGCCCTTCGGCGGGGAGCTGTTTTTT
once	TRBV28	TRBJ1-1	-	14	CASSDLQVNTEAFF	TGTGCCAGCAGTGATTTGCAAGTGAACACTGAAGCTTTCTTT
few	TRBV30	TRBJ2-7	TRBD2	13	CAWSGGGTYEQYF	TGTGCCTGGAGTGGCGGGGGGACATACGAGCAGTACTTC
-	TRBV18	TRBJ2-2	TRBD2	17	CASSPLAAGGYTGELFF	TGTGCCAGCTCACCACTAGCTGCGGGAGGATACACCGGGGAGCTGTTTTTT
-	TRBV7-2	TRBJ2-7	TRBD1	14	CASSFHRGSYEQYF	TGTGCCAGCAGCTTCCACAGGGGCTCCTACGAGCAGTACTTC
-	TRBV29-1	TRBJ1-2	TRBD1	15	CSVEEPRGLVYGYTF	TGCAGCGTTGAAGAACCCAGGGGGCTCGTTTATGGCTACACCTTC
many	TRBV11-2	TRBJ2-7	-	14	CASSFARLAYEQYF	TGTGCCAGCAGCTTTGCCAGACTAGCCTACGAGCAGTACTTC
few	TRBV25-1	TRBJ2-5	-	15	CASSALGRTKETQYF	TGTGCCAGCAGTGCATTGGGCAGAACCAAAGAGACCCAGTACTTC
-	TRBV7-2	TRBJ1-1	TRBD1	15	CASSMTGTVASEAFF	TGTGCCAGCAGCATGACCGGGACAGTTGCCTCTGAAGCTTTCTTT
-	TRBV4-3	TRBJ1-1	-	15	CASSQDSRGDTEAFF	TGCGCCAGCAGCCAAGATAGCCGGGGAGACACTGAAGCTTTCTTT
-	TRBV6-4	TRBJ2-5	TRBD2	17	CASSYLRAGGLKETQYF	TGTGCCAGCAGTTACCTAAGAGCGGGAGGGTTAAAAGAGACCCAGTACTTC
-	TRBV19	TRBJ1-1	TRBD1	18	CASSHSTDRGLMNTEAFF	TGTGCCAGTAGTCATTCAACTGACAGGGGTCTCATGAACACTGAAGCTTTCTTT
few	TRBV9	TRBJ1-3	-	15	CASSVEGVPGNTIYF	TGTGCCAGCAGCGTAGAGGGGGTCCCTGGAAACACCATATATTTT
few	TRBV24-1	TRBJ1-5	-	16	CATSDFRGAGNQPQHF	TGTGCCACCAGTGATTTTCGGGGGGCGGGCAATCAGCCCCAGCATTTT
-	TRBV4-1	TRBJ1-2	-	14	CASSQPTETYGYTF	TGCGCCAGCAGCCAGCCGACAGAAACCTATGGCTACACCTTC
few	TRBV5-1	TRBJ1-3	TRBD1	15	CASSFQGALGNTIYF	TGCGCCAGCAGCTTCCAGGGGGCGTTGGGAAACACCATATATTTT
many	TRBV15	TRBJ1-1	-	14	CATSTRHRNPEAFF	TGTGCCACCAGCACCCGACACAGAAACCCAGAAGCTTTCTTT
few	TRBV20-1	TRBJ1-2	-	12	CSVGGAPYGYTF	TGCAGTGTCGGAGGGGCTCCCTATGGCTACACCTTC
-	TRBV2	TRBJ2-1	TRBD2	16	CASSERGGTYYNEQFF	TGTGCCAGCAGTGAACGGGGAGGGACTTACTACAATGAGCAGTTCTTC
few	TRBV28	TRBJ2-3	-	12	CASSLGYYTQYF	TGTGCCAGCAGTTTGGGCTACTATACGCAGTATTTT
many	TRBV6-1	TRBJ1-2	-	13	CASSPSRRYGYTF	TGTGCCAGCAGCCCGTCTCGGCGGTATGGCTACACCTTC
many	TRBV11-2	TRBJ2-7	-	13	CASTSGGYSEQYF	TGTGCCAGCACCTCGGGCGGTTATAGCGAGCAGTACTTC
many	TRBV9	TRBJ1-6	-	15	CASSVSPERGSPLHF	TGTGCCAGCAGCGTATCCCCGGAACGTGGTTCACCCCTCCACTTT